These T cell receptor beta chains were read from a single sample in a study of CD8+ T cells in alopecia areata. Clones were sequenced by immunoSEQ multiplex PCR, and TCRdb holds only the in-frame ones, with some missing. The table has 140,000 or so clones, around two thirds seen once. The sample was CD8+ T cells sorted from blood. Every receptor here comes from a human donor in good health. The conserved cysteine and the conserved F or W are not part of the CDR3 here. D genes are given only for firm matches.

v_call	j_call	d_call	cdr3_aa
TRBV29-1	TRBJ2-6	-	SVGVRTEPSGANVLT
TRBV7-2	TRBJ2-7	TRBD2	ASSLRYWTSGRSSYEQY
TRBV7-8	TRBJ1-5	TRBD1	ASSPNQGENQPQH
TRBV30	TRBJ2-1	-	AWSPRANEQF
TRBV5-1	TRBJ1-2	-	ASSLGTGYGYT
TRBV25-1	TRBJ2-7	-	ASSDGYEQY
TRBV27	TRBJ2-1	-	ASSFRREQF
TRBV27	TRBJ1-5	TRBD1	ASGGTGKQPQH
TRBV4-2	TRBJ1-1	-	ASSQPGTEAF
TRBV15	TRBJ2-2	-	ATSRDKNTGELF
TRBV30	TRBJ2-6	-	AWKPSERSANVLT
TRBV9	TRBJ2-1	-	ASTPDRGASFEQF
TRBV29-1	TRBJ2-7	TRBD2	SARGLDDEQY
TRBV29-1	TRBJ1-2	TRBD1	SVTGEFGYT
TRBV7-9	TRBJ2-2	-	ASSFGTYTPGELF
TRBV29-1	TRBJ1-1	-	SVEDPSGNTEAF
TRBV18	TRBJ2-7	TRBD1	ASSTGTGVPYEQY
TRBV29-1	TRBJ2-2	-	SVVGDNTGELF
TRBV9	TRBJ2-7	-	ASSPSQGGSYEQY
TRBV28	TRBJ2-5	-	ASSPDYQETQY
TRBV4-1	TRBJ2-7	-	ASSQVISYEQY
TRBV7-9	TRBJ1-1	-	ASIGTYGGNTEAF
TRBV5-1	TRBJ2-1	TRBD2	ASSTTGLAEQF
TRBV5-1	TRBJ1-1	-	ASSPPQDGNTEAF
TRBV6-5	TRBJ1-1	-	ASSYAENTEAF
TRBV7-2	TRBJ2-2	-	ASSLSPGELF
TRBV29-1	TRBJ1-1	-	SAYSRRASGSILPNTEAF
TRBV30	TRBJ2-1	-	AVGSYNEQF
TRBV4-2	TRBJ2-7	TRBD1	ASSQAVGQGAYEQY
TRBV6-5	TRBJ2-7	-	ASKASGSYEQY
TRBV29-1	TRBJ2-3	-	SVVPTVVRDTQY
TRBV29-1	TRBJ2-7	-	SVEVYSYEQY
TRBV19	TRBJ1-1	-	ASSSRGISGTEAF
TRBV29-1	TRBJ2-1	-	SVWGFSYNEQF
TRBV4-1	TRBJ1-4	-	ASSQEGPLHYEKLF
TRBV19	TRBJ2-7	TRBD1	ASSTGQGNYEQY
TRBV2	TRBJ1-2	TRBD1	ASSDSFGTGLRFNYGYT
TRBV2	TRBJ2-2	-	AVQSPGDTGELF
TRBV9	TRBJ2-1	TRBD1	ASSGPGQGYNEQF
TRBV14	TRBJ2-1	-	ASSQTLGWNNEQF
TRBV4-1	TRBJ2-1	-	ASSLFSGGAAYNEQF
TRBV29-1	TRBJ1-1	TRBD1	SVPDREGTEAF
TRBV7-8	TRBJ2-7	-	ASSPTLGTPPGEQY
TRBV28	TRBJ1-5	-	ASSPQWGAGQPQH
TRBV7-9	TRBJ2-7	-	ASRGVSLEQY
TRBV28	TRBJ2-7	-	ASNDRDGTYEQY
TRBV29-1	TRBJ2-7	TRBD1	SAGQGVEQY